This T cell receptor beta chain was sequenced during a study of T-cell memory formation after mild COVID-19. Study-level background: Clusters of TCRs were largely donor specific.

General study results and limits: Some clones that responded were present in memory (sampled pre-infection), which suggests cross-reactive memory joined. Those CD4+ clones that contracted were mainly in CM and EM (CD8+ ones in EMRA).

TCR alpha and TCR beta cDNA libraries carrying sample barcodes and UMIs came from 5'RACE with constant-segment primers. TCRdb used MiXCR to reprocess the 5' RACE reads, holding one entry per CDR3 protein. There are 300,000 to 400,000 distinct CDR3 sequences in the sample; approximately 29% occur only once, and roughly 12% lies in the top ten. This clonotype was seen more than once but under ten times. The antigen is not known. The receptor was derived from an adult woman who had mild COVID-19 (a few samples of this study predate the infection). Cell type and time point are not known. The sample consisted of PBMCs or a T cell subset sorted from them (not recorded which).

The CDR3 protein is CASSQKAGEETQYF. Here the CDR3 DNA reads TGCGCCAGCAGCCAAAAAGCGGGGGAGGAGACCCAGTACTTC. The gene calls are TRBV4-1 and TRBJ2-5; 8 positions match TRBD2. Unmatched junction bases numbered 4, after V lost 2 bases and J lost 5 bases. This CDR3 comprises 14 residues. The germline gives CDR1 MGHRA, CDR2 YSYEKL.